Listed below are T cell receptor beta chains from one sample, sequenced in a study of blood T cell repertoires in COVID-19. Profiling relied on immunoSEQ multiplex PCR, and the TCRdb table lists in-frame clones only, not all of them. The table includes fewer than 200,000 clones, about 80% detected once. The sample was PBMCs or T cells enriched from blood (not recorded which). The source of these receptors is a woman in her 70s in a cohort exposed to, infected with or recovered from COVID-19 (not recorded which). Both conserved end residues are part of each CDR3. Fields, in order: clone size, D gene, V gene, J gene, CDR3 protein, CDR3 DNA. A D gene is named only where the DNA matches it firmly. Rows may omit the clone size; those that give it use once, few, many or a size class.

size: few
D: TRBD1
V: TRBV4-1
J: TRBJ1-1
CDR3: CASSQDTGQLPEAFF
DNA: TGCGCCAGCAGCCAAGATACGGGACAGTTACCTGAAGCTTTCTTT

size: NA
D: NA
V: TRBV27
J: TRBJ1-1
CDR3: CASSPIPRGGDTEAFF
DNA: TGTGCCAGCAGTCCGATCCCCCGGGGGGGGGACACTGAAGCTTTCTTT

size: once
D: TRBD1
V: TRBV7-9
J: TRBJ1-5
CDR3: CASSSGGHLNQPQHF
DNA: TGTGCCAGCAGCTCAGGGGGACACCTCAATCAGCCCCAGCATTTT

size: NA
D: NA
V: TRBV19
J: TRBJ2-1
CDR3: CASSNSYEQFF
DNA: TGTGCCAGTAGCAACTCGTATGAGCAGTTCTTC

size: NA
D: TRBD1
V: TRBV5-1
J: TRBJ2-3
CDR3: CASSFGTDLKTDTQYF
DNA: TGCGCCAGCAGCTTCGGGACAGACCTTAAGACAGATACGCAGTATTTT

size: NA
D: NA
V: TRBV18
J: TRBJ2-4
CDR3: CASSRDSAKNIQYF
DNA: TGTGCCAGCTCACGCGACTCAGCCAAAAACATTCAGTACTTC

size: NA
D: TRBD2
V: TRBV6-2/TRBV6-3
J: TRBJ2-2
CDR3: CASSHGVAGATGELFF
DNA: TGTGCCAGCAGCCACGGGGTAGCGGGAGCCACCGGGGAGCTGTTTTTT

size: few
D: NA
V: TRBV5-1
J: TRBJ1-4
CDR3: CASTFWGRNEKLFF
DNA: TGCGCCAGCACCTTCTGGGGGCGGAATGAAAAACTGTTTTTT

size: NA
D: TRBD2
V: TRBV10-3
J: TRBJ2-1
CDR3: CAIRRLAGDVNEQFF
DNA: TGTGCCATCAGGAGACTAGCGGGGGATGTTAATGAGCAGTTCTTC

size: NA
D: NA
V: TRBV5-5
J: TRBJ1-4
CDR3: CASSLVWGRGEKLFF
DNA: TGTGCCAGCAGCTTGGTATGGGGGCGAGGTGAAAAACTGTTTTTT

size: NA
D: NA
V: TRBV18
J: TRBJ2-2
CDR3: CASSPPGIEAGELFF
DNA: TGTGCCAGCTCACCACCGGGTATTGAGGCCGGGGAGCTGTTTTTT

size: NA
D: TRBD2
V: TRBV9
J: TRBJ2-7
CDR3: CASSVGGLAGVYEQYF
DNA: TGTGCCAGCAGCGTAGGAGGGCTAGCGGGAGTCTACGAGCAGTACTTC

size: once
D: TRBD2
V: TRBV9
J: TRBJ2-7
CDR3: CASSVAPASGSYSSYEQYF
DNA: TGTGCCAGCAGCGTAGCCCCCGCCAGCGGGAGTTACAGCTCCTACGAGCAGTACTTC

size: NA
D: NA
V: TRBV11-3
J: TRBJ1-2
CDR3: CASSAGGSIGTDYGYTF
DNA: TGTGCCAGCAGCGCCGGGGGATCCATAGGGACGGACTATGGCTACACCTTC

size: NA
D: TRBD1
V: TRBV12-3/TRBV12-4
J: TRBJ1-2
CDR3: CASSQSTGGYTF
DNA: TGTGCCAGCAGTCAATCGACAGGGGGCTACACCTTC

size: NA
D: NA
V: TRBV19
J: TRBJ2-1
CDR3: CASSMGSGFYNEQFF
DNA: TGTGCCAGTAGTATGGGCAGTGGATTCTACAATGAGCAGTTCTTC

size: NA
D: NA
V: TRBV28
J: TRBJ1-2
CDR3: CASSTLGSTNYGYTF
DNA: TGTGCCAGCAGTACACTCGGGTCAACCAACTATGGCTACACCTTC

size: NA
D: NA
V: TRBV12-3/TRBV12-4
J: TRBJ1-1
CDR3: CASNRFANTEAFF
DNA: TGTGCCAGCAATCGGTTTGCGAACACTGAAGCTTTCTTT

size: NA
D: TRBD1
V: TRBV2
J: TRBJ2-2
CDR3: CASIQQGATGELFF
DNA: TGTGCCAGCATCCAACAGGGGGCAACCGGGGAGCTGTTTTTT

size: NA
D: NA
V: TRBV2
J: TRBJ2-7
CDR3: CASGGSPYEQYF
DNA: TGTGCTAGTGGCGGGTCCCCCTACGAGCAGTACTTC

size: NA
D: NA
V: TRBV28
J: TRBJ2-3
CDR3: CASIPLRRRRSTDTQYF
DNA: TGTGCCAGCATCCCCTTGAGGCGTAGAAGAAGCACAGATACGCAGTATTTT

size: NA
D: TRBD1
V: TRBV5-1
J: TRBJ1-1
CDR3: CASSMQGQGPGEAFF
DNA: TGCGCCAGCAGCATGCAGGGACAGGGGCCAGGTGAGGCTTTCTTT

size: NA
D: TRBD2
V: TRBV7-6
J: TRBJ2-1
CDR3: CASSNQGLAGFNEQFF
DNA: TGTGCCAGCAGCAACCAGGGACTAGCGGGTTTTAATGAGCAGTTCTTC

size: NA
D: TRBD2
V: TRBV10-3
J: TRBJ2-1
CDR3: CAIRGIPGLAGGSNEQFF
DNA: TGTGCCATCAGAGGGATTCCGGGACTAGCGGGAGGGAGCAATGAGCAGTTCTTC

size: NA
D: NA
V: TRBV5-6
J: TRBJ1-2
CDR3: CASSLSSGGYSPPGGGYTF
DNA: TGTGCCAGCAGCTTGAGCTCCGGGGGATACTCACCACCTGGGGGTGGCTACACCTTC

size: NA
D: NA
V: TRBV10-3
J: TRBJ1-3
CDR3: CAIRGRASSGNTIYF
DNA: TGTGCCATCAGAGGCAGGGCATCCTCTGGAAACACCATATATTTT

size: NA
D: NA
V: TRBV4-1
J: TRBJ2-7
CDR3: CASSQAAGYEQYF
DNA: TGCGCCAGCAGCCAAGCAGCGGGTTACGAGCAGTACTTC

size: NA
D: TRBD2
V: TRBV25-1
J: TRBJ2-5
CDR3: CASSRGDYGETQYF
DNA: TGTGCCAGCAGTCGGGGGGACTACGGGGAGACCCAGTACTTC

size: NA
D: NA
V: TRBV28
J: TRBJ2-1
CDR3: CASRPAGGGGSRNEQFF
DNA: TGTGCCAGCAGACCGGCCGGGGGCGGGGGTTCACGGAATGAGCAGTTCTTC

size: NA
D: TRBD2
V: TRBV19
J: TRBJ2-4
CDR3: CASSPSRQGGGNIQYF
DNA: TGTGCCAGTAGTCCCTCCCGGCAGGGCGGGGGAAACATTCAGTACTTC

size: NA
D: NA
V: TRBV18
J: TRBJ2-2
CDR3: CASSPPPTNTGELFF
DNA: TGTGCCAGCTCACCTCCACCCACTAACACCGGGGAGCTGTTTTTT

size: once
D: TRBD1
V: TRBV9
J: TRBJ2-5
CDR3: CASSPFPQGGRETQYF
DNA: TGTGCCAGCAGCCCATTCCCACAGGGGGGACGAGAGACCCAGTACTTC

size: NA
D: TRBD2
V: TRBV19
J: TRBJ2-7
CDR3: CASRDPQREGLYEQYF
DNA: TGTGCCAGTAGGGATCCCCAGCGGGAGGGCCTGTACGAGCAGTACTTC

size: NA
D: NA
V: TRBV4-1
J: TRBJ2-2
CDR3: CASSQVRQALNTGELFF
DNA: TGCGCCAGCAGCCAAGTTAGGCAGGCCCTGAACACCGGGGAGCTGTTTTTT

size: NA
D: NA
V: TRBV5-1
J: TRBJ2-7
CDR3: CASSLRETSYEQYF
DNA: TGCGCCAGCAGCTTGCGGGAGACCTCCTACGAGCAGTACTTC

size: few
D: NA
V: TRBV27
J: TRBJ2-7
CDR3: CASSLAVGEGGGYEQYF
DNA: TGTGCCAGCAGTTTAGCGGTCGGTGAAGGGGGGGGGTACGAGCAGTACTTC

size: NA
D: NA
V: TRBV5-4
J: TRBJ1-1
CDR3: CASSSGTRTTNTEAFF
DNA: TGTGCCAGCAGCTCCGGGACAAGGACAACGAACACTGAAGCTTTCTTT

size: NA
D: TRBD2
V: TRBV27
J: TRBJ2-7
CDR3: CASSSVSSGRGQYF
DNA: TGTGCCAGCAGTTCCGTCTCTAGCGGGAGGGGGCAGTACTTC

size: NA
D: NA
V: TRBV12-3/TRBV12-4
J: TRBJ2-7
CDR3: CASRFSGAYEQYF
DNA: TGTGCCAGCCGTTTTTCTGGAGCCTACGAGCAGTACTTC

size: NA
D: NA
V: TRBV11-2
J: TRBJ2-1
CDR3: CASSLIAPQFF
DNA: TGTGCCAGCAGCTTAATAGCGCCGCAGTTCTTC

size: NA
D: TRBD2
V: TRBV4-2
J: TRBJ2-5
CDR3: CASSQGLASGIQETQYF
DNA: TGTGCCAGCAGCCAAGGGCTGGCTAGCGGGATCCAAGAGACCCAGTACTTC